This T cell receptor beta chain was retrieved from a study of shared clonotypes between healthy human individuals. Study summary: Per donor, three plates held CD4 naive cells, three held CD4 memory, two held CD8 naive and one held CD8 memory.

Germline V lookup: CDR1 SNHLY, CDR2 FYNNEI. The CDR3 has 15 residues. The V and J ends lost 6 bases and 9 bases respectively, with 21 bases between them. Points from the study as a whole: What rarefaction showed was incomplete sorted-subset sequencing despite large depth. It was the non-shared clonotypes that had lower generation probabilities than clonotypes shared by all four donors.

Concerning this clone itself: Its antigen is undetermined.

Original processing notes: Filtering was not the same, since immunoSEQ gave junction-only sequences without quality scores. Data came from immunoSEQ multiplex PCR; TCRdb stores just in-frame clones and leaves some out. V, J and clone size are those of that table, while D and trimming were read from the DNA. The sample shows millions of clones, more than 90% of them seen only once. The material sequenced was naive CD4+ T cells sorted from blood. Subset of the sample: CD45RA+ positively selected. This receptor was identified in a man between 18 and 35 years old in good health. The chain is built from TRBV2 and TRBJ2-1; unclear D gene. CDR3 residues: CASRTLGPESSEQFF. The CDR3 region has the DNA TGTGCCAGCAGAACCTTAGGGCCAGAGAGTTCTGAGCAGTTCTTC.